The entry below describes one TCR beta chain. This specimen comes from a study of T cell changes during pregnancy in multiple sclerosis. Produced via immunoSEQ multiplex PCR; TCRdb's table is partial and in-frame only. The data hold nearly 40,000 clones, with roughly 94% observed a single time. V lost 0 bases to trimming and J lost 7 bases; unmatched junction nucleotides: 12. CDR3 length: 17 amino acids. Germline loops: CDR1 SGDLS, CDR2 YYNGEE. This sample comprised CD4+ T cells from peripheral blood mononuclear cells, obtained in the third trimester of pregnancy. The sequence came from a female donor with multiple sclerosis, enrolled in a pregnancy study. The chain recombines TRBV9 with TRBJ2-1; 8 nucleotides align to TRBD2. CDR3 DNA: TGTGCCAGCAGCGTAGGTGGTGGTAGCGGGATAGGGAATGAGCAGTTCTTC. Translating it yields CASSVGGGSGIGNEQFF.